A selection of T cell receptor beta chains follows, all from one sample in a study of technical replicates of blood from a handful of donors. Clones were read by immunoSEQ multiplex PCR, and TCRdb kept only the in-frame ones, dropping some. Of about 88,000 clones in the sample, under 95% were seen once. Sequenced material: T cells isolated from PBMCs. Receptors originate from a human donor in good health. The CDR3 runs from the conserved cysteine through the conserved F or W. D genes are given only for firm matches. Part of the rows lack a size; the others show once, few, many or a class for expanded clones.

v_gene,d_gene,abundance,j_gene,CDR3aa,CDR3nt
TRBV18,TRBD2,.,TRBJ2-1,CASSPITTSGNFEQFF,TGTGCCAGCTCCCCTATAACGACTAGCGGGAACTTTGAGCAGTTCTTC
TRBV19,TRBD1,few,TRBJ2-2,CASRTQGARDTGELFF,TGTGCCAGTAGGACTCAGGGGGCGCGTGATACCGGGGAGCTGTTTTTT
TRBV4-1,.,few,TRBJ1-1,CASSPRGDTEAFF,TGCGCCAGCAGCCCCCGGGGGGACACTGAAGCTTTCTTT
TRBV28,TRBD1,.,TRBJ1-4,CASSSGTEPNEKLFF,TGTGCCAGCAGTTCAGGGACAGAACCTAATGAAAAACTGTTTTTT
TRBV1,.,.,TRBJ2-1,CTSSQDSSGSMNEQFF,TGCACCAGCAGCCAAGATAGTAGCGGGAGTATGAATGAGCAGTTCTTC
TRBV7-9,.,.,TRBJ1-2,CASSLSRPLRGNYGYTF,TGTGCCAGCAGCTTATCTCGTCCCCTACGCGGTAACTATGGCTACACCTTC
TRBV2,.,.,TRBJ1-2,CASSDNRANYGYTF,TGTGCCAGCAGTGACAACAGGGCCAACTATGGCTACACCTTC
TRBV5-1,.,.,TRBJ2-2,CASSLKSGPTGELFF,TGCGCCAGCAGCTTGAAGTCAGGGCCCACCGGGGAGCTGTTTTTT
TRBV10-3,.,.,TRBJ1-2,CAIKGPGLGGYTF,TGTGCCATCAAGGGTCCGGGGTTGGGGGGCTACACCTTC
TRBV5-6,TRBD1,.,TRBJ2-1,CASSLLGQGDNEQFF,TGTGCCAGCAGCTTGTTGGGACAGGGTGACAATGAGCAGTTCTTC
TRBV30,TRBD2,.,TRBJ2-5,CAWSVSRTSGGLGTQETQYF,TGTGCCTGGAGTGTATCTCGGACTAGCGGGGGGCTCGGCACTCAAGAGACCCAGTACTTC
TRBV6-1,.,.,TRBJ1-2,CASSGVRVDGYTF,TGTGCCAGCAGTGGGGTCCGGGTAGATGGCTACACCTTC
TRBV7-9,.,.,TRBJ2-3,CASSLASGWSTDTQYF,TGTGCCAGCAGCTTGGCTTCGGGTTGGTCCACAGATACGCAGTATTTT
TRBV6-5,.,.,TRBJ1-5,CASSYEVGQPQHF,TGTGCCAGCAGTTACGAGGTCGGACAGCCCCAGCATTTT
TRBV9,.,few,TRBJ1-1,CASSVADLANREAFF,TGTGCCAGCAGCGTAGCTGATCTAGCAAATCGGGAAGCTTTCTTT
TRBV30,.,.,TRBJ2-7,CAWSVGGEQYF,TGTGCCTGGAGTGTGGGGGGCGAGCAGTACTTC
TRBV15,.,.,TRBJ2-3,CATSRESISTDTQYF,TGTGCCACCAGCAGAGAGTCTATAAGTACAGATACGCAGTATTTT
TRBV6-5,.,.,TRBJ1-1,CASSYSMGGTDEAFF,TGTGCCAGCAGTTACTCGATGGGGGGGACGGATGAAGCTTTCTTT
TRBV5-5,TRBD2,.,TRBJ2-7,CASSFGSGGFLGYEQYF,TGTGCCAGCAGCTTCGGGTCGGGGGGATTTCTGGGCTACGAGCAGTACTTC
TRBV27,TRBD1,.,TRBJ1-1,CASGARGPTGHAEAFF,TGTGCCAGCGGGGCGAGGGGACCGACAGGGCACGCTGAAGCTTTCTTT
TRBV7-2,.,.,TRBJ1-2,CASSLDGGVANYGYTF,TGTGCCAGCAGCTTAGACGGGGGGGTAGCTAACTATGGCTACACCTTC
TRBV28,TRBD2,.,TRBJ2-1,CASKVLGTSANEQFF,TGTGCCAGCAAGGTATTAGGGACTAGCGCTAATGAGCAGTTCTTC
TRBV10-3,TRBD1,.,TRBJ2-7,CAIRETGGPYYEQYF,TGTGCCATCAGAGAAACAGGGGGGCCTTACTACGAGCAGTACTTC
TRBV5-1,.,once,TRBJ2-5,CASSFARGIQETQYF,TGCGCCAGCAGCTTTGCTAGGGGTATCCAAGAGACCCAGTACTTC
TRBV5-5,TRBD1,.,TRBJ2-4,CASSPTTGGANIQYF,TGTGCCAGCAGCCCAACGACAGGGGGAGCGAACATTCAGTACTTC
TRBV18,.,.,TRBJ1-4,CASSPFVAENEKLFF,TGTGCCAGCTCACCGTTTGTGGCAGAAAATGAAAAACTGTTTTTT
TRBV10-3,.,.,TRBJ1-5,CATAGADQPQHF,TGTGCCACCGCAGGGGCGGATCAGCCCCAGCATTTT
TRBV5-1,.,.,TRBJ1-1,CASSLGGTTEAFF,TGCGCCAGCAGCTTGGGCGGAACCACTGAAGCTTTCTTT
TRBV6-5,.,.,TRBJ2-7,CASSYEAGTYEQYF,TGTGCCAGCAGTTACGAGGCAGGGACCTACGAGCAGTACTTC
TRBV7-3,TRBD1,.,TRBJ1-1,CASSITGGGFF,TGTGCCAGCAGCATTACAGGGGGTGGTTTCTTT
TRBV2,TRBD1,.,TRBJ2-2,CASSDRTGGPGELFF,TGTGCCAGCAGTGATAGGACAGGGGGCCCCGGGGAGCTGTTTTTT
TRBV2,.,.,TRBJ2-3,CASSEGPGIWSPDTQYF,TGTGCCAGCAGTGAAGGCCCTGGTATATGGAGTCCAGATACGCAGTATTTT
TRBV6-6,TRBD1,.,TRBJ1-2,CASSGGQGNYGYTF,TGTGCCAGCAGCGGCGGACAGGGGAACTATGGCTACACCTTC
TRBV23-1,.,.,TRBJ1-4,CASSRQKIGPNEKLFF,TGCGCCAGCAGTCGCCAAAAAATTGGGCCCAATGAAAAACTGTTTTTT
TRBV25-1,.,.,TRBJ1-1,CASSERGLSTEAFF,TGTGCCAGCAGTGAAAGGGGCCTGTCTACTGAAGCTTTCTTT
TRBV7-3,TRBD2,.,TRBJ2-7,CASSPSGTQREQYF,TGTGCCAGCAGCCCAAGCGGGACGCAAAGAGAGCAGTACTTC
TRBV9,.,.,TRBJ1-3,CASSGGQDGNTIYF,TGTGCCAGCAGCGGGGGACAAGATGGAAACACCATATATTTT
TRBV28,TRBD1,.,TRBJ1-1,CASSSPDRLNTEAFF,TGTGCCAGCAGCTCCCCGGACAGGCTCAACACTGAAGCTTTCTTT
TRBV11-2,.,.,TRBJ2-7,CASSSFTHYGEQYF,TGTGCCAGCAGCTCCTTTACCCACTACGGCGAGCAGTACTTC
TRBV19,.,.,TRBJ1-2,CASSSGSGYTF,TGTGCCAGTTCATCAGGGTCTGGCTACACCTTC
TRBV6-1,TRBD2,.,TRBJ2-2,CASSEARLAGAGELFF,TGTGCCAGCAGTGAAGCGCGTCTAGCGGGAGCCGGGGAGCTGTTTTTT
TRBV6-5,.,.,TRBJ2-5,CASTNPTLKTQYF,TGTGCCAGCACCAACCCTACCTTGAAGACCCAGTACTTC
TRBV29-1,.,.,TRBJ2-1,CSGLVIFSSYNEQFF,TGCAGCGGCCTCGTCATTTTTAGCTCCTACAATGAGCAGTTCTTC
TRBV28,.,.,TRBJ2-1,CASSHAGTIFNEQFF,TGTGCCAGCAGCCATGCCGGGACAATATTCAATGAGCAGTTCTTC
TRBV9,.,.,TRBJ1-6,CASSVGGGFGNSPLHF,TGTGCCAGCAGCGTAGGCGGAGGTTTCGGCAATTCACCCCTCCACTTT
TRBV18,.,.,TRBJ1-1,CASSNAGSPEAFF,TGTGCCAGCTCGAACGCAGGGTCCCCTGAAGCTTTCTTT
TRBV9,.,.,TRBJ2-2,CASSHVREGLFTGELFF,TGTGCCAGCAGCCATGTCCGGGAAGGCCTATTCACCGGGGAGCTGTTTTTT
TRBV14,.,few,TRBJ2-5,CASSQDRLYSSETQYF,TGTGCCAGCAGCCAAGATCGTTTGTACAGCTCTGAGACCCAGTACTTC
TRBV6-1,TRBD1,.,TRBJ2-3,CASRAGQGATDTQYF,TGTGCCAGCAGAGCGGGACAGGGCGCCACAGATACGCAGTATTTT
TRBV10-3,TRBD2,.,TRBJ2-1,CAIRPPAGEPNYNEQFF,TGTGCCATCAGGCCCCCAGCGGGGGAACCTAACTACAATGAGCAGTTCTTC
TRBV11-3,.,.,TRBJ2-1,CASSPTIGALYNEQFF,TGTGCCAGCAGCCCGACGATTGGGGCCCTATACAATGAGCAGTTCTTC
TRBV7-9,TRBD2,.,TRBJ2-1,CASSLGGLAGGPEQFF,TGTGCCAGCAGCTTAGGTGGGCTAGCGGGAGGTCCCGAGCAGTTCTTC